These 3 T cell receptor beta chains came from one sample sequenced in a study of T-cell memory formation after mild COVID-19. TCRdb re-analysed the 5' RACE reads in MiXCR, keeping a single row per CDR3 protein. The sample shows 150,000 to 200,000 distinct CDR3 sequences, approximately 16% of them seen only once. Sequencing used PBMCs or a T cell subset sorted from them (not recorded which). These receptors all stem from an adult woman who had mild COVID-19 (a few samples of this study predate the infection). Cell type and time point are not known.

This rearrangement joins TRBV12-3 or TRBV12-4 to TRBJ1-1; TRBD1 matches at 7 bases. V shed 8 bases, J shed 9 bases, and the junction held 9 bases outside the gene matches. This CDR3 has 12 amino acids. The CDR3 protein is CASEGTERQAFF. The CDR3 nucleotides read TGTGCCAGCGAGGGGACAGAACGACAAGCTTTCTTT.

J is TRBJ1-1 and V is TRBV20-1; tentative D call: TRBD1 (5 bases). This CDR3 has 11 amino acids. V lost 6 bases and J 6 bases, leaving 11 bases between the germline ends. The V gene's germline CDR1 is DFQATT and CDR2 SNEGSKA (reference sequence). The DNA for the CDR3 is TGCAGTGCCAGGGACTATCCTGAAGCTTTCTTT. Encoded protein: CSARDYPEAFF.

This clonotype was found a few times. The rearrangement uses TRBV5-1 and TRBJ2-2, with D unresolved. The CDR3 is 12 residues long. V lost 0 bases and J 6 bases, leaving 3 bases between the germline ends. From germline, CDR1 is SGHRS and CDR2 YFSETQ. CDR3 DNA sequence: TGCGCCAGCAGCTTGGACGCCGGGGAGCTGTTTTTT. Protein sequence: CASSLDAGELFF.